This TCR beta chain was documented in a study of blood T cell repertoires in COVID-19. The wider study: The United States, Italy and Spain were the sources of the acute and convalescent COVID-19 samples.

Here immunoSEQ multiplex PCR was the method, and the copy in TCRdb shows in-frame clones only, minus some. In the table there are roughly 330,000 clones, roughly 87% of which are singletons. This CDR3 has 14 residues. Trimming shortened V by 7 bases and J by 2 bases, and 11 bases separated the two germline ends. Germline assignment: CDR1 MNHEY and CDR2 SVGAGI. This clonotype originated in a woman in her thirties who had recovered from COVID-19. Sequenced material: PBMCs or T cells enriched from blood (not recorded which). This chain links TRBV6-5 with TRBJ1-4, with D maybe TRBD1 (6 bases). The CDR3 DNA is TGTGCCAGCACCTGGGGGCTGACTAATGAAAAACTGTTTTTT. Residues: CASTWGLTNEKLFF.